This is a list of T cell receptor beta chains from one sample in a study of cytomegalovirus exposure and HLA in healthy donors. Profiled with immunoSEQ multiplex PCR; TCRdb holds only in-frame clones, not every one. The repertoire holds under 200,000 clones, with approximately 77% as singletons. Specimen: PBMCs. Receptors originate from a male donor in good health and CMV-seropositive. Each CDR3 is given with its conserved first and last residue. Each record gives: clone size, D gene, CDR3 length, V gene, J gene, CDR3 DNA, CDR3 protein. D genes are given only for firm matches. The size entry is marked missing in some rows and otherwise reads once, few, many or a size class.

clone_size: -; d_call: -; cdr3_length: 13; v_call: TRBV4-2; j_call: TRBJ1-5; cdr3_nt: TGTGCCAGCAGCCCAAATAGCAATCAGCCCCAGCATTTT; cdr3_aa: CASSPNSNQPQHF
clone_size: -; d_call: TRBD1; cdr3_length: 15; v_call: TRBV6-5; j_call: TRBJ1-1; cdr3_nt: TGTGCCAGCAGTAGGGACAGATTCATGAACACTGAAGCTTTCTTT; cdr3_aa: CASSRDRFMNTEAFF
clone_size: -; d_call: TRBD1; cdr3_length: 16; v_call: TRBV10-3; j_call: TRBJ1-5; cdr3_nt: TGTGCCATCAGTGAGTCTCGACAGGGGGGCAATCAGCCCCAGCATTTT; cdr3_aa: CAISESRQGGNQPQHF
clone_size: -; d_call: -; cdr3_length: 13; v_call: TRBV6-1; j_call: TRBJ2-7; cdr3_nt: TGTGCCAGCAGTGCCGGACAGTTATACGAGCAGTACTTC; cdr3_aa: CASSAGQLYEQYF
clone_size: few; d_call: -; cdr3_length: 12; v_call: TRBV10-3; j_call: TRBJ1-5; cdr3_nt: TGTGCCATCAGTGGGCAGGGCCAGCCCCAGCATTTT; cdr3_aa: CAISGQGQPQHF
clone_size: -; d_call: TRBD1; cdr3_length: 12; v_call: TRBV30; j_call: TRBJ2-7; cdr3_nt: TGTGCTTGGGGGGACAGGGGACACGAGCAGTACTTC; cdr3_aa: CAWGDRGHEQYF
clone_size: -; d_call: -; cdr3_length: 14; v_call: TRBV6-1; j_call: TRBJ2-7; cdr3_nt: TGTGCCAGCAGCCCCCAGGGGGGCCCCTACGAGCAGTACTTC; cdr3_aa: CASSPQGGPYEQYF
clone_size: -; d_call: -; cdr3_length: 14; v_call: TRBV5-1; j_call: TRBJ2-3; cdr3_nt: TGCGCCAGCAGCTTGCAGGGAGGTACAGATACGCAGTATTTT; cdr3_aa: CASSLQGGTDTQYF
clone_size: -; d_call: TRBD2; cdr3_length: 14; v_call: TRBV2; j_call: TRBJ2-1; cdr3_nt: TGTGCCAGCCCGGGACTAGCGGGGGTGAATGAGCAGTTCTTC; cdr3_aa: CASPGLAGVNEQFF
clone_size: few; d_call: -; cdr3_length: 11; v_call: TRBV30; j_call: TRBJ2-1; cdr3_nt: TGTGCCTGGTCTGGCGGTTCTCAGCAGTTCTTC; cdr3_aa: CAWSGGSQQFF
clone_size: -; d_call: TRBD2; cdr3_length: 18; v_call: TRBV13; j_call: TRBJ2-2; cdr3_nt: TGTGCCAGCAGCCCCCTATTAGCGGGGGGGCCGAGCACCGGGGAGCTGTTTTTT; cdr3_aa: CASSPLLAGGPSTGELFF
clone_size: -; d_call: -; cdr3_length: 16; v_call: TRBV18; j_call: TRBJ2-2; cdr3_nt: TGTGCCAGCTCACGACCAGGGGAAACGAACACCGGGGAGCTGTTTTTT; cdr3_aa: CASSRPGETNTGELFF
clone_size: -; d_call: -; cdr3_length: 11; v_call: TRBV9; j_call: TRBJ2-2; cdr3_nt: TGTGCCAGCAGCGCCGGAGAGGAGCTGTTTTTT; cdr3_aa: CASSAGEELFF
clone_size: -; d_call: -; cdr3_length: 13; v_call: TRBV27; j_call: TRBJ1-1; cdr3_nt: TGTGCCAGCAGTCCAGTCCTGAACACTGAAGCTTTCTTT; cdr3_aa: CASSPVLNTEAFF
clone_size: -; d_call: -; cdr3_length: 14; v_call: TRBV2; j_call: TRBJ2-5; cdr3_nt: TGTGCCAGCAGGGACAGTAGATTCCAAGAGACCCAGTACTTC; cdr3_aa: CASRDSRFQETQYF
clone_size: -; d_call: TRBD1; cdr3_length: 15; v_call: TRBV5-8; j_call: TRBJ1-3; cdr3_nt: TGTGCCAGCAGCCCGGGGACAGGGGGTGGAAACACCATATATTTT; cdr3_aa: CASSPGTGGGNTIYF
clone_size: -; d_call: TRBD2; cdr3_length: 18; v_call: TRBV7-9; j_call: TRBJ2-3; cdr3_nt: TGTGCCAGCAGCCACACTAGCGGGGGGGATCTAGCAGGAGATACGCAGTATTTT; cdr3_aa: CASSHTSGGDLAGDTQYF
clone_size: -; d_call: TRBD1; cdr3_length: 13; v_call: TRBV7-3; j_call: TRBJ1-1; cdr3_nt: TGTACCAGTGGACAGGGGGCGAACACTGAAGCTTTCTTT; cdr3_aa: CTSGQGANTEAFF
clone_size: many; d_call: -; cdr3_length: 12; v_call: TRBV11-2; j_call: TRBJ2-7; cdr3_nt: TGTGCCAGCAGCCTCGACAGGTACGAGCAGTACTTC; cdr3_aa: CASSLDRYEQYF
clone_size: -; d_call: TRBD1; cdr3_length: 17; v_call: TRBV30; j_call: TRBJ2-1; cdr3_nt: TGTGCCTGGAGCGGGACAGAGAAGGGTCGGCCCTACAATGAGCAGTTCTTC; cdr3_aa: CAWSGTEKGRPYNEQFF
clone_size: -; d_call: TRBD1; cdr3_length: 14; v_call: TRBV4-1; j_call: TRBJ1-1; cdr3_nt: TGCGCCAGCAGCCAAGAGGGACAGCGACGAGAAGCTTTCTTT; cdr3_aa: CASSQEGQRREAFF
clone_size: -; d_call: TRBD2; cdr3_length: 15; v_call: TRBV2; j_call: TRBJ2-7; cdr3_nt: TGTGCCACGACTAGCGGGGGGCCCGATGTCGCCGAGCAGTACTTC; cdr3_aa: CATTSGGPDVAEQYF